What follows are 31 T cell receptor beta chains derived from one specimen sequenced in a study of blood T cell repertoires in COVID-19. Measured with immunoSEQ multiplex PCR; TCRdb has only the in-frame clones, and not every one. The top ten hold roughly a tenth of the sample, which has 150,000 to 200,000 clones, about 81% seen once. Material for sequencing was peripheral blood. The receptors were sampled from a human donor in a cohort sampled during active COVID-19.

The chain has TRBV11-2 and TRBJ1-6; TRBD1 agrees at 9 bases. V was clipped by 1 base and J by 10 bases; unmatched bases: 5. CDR3 size: 15 residues. Germline V gene sequence: CDR1 SGHAT, CDR2 FQNNGV. The CDR3 protein is CASSLGRTGDSPLHF. For the CDR3, the DNA is TGTGCCAGCAGCTTAGGTCGGACAGGGGACTCACCCCTCCACTTT.

This chain uses TRBV4-3 with TRBJ2-1; TRBD2 agrees at 7 bases. Germline values: CDR1 LGHNA, CDR2 YSLEER. With V trimmed by 1 base and J by 5 bases, 5 bases remained unmatched. The CDR3 is 15 residues long. DNA of the CDR3: TGCGCCAGCAGCCAAGGCTCGGGGGGAGACAATGAGCAGTTCTTC. It encodes CASSQGSGGDNEQFF.

V is TRBV6-4 and J is TRBJ1-2; the D is unclear. Germline V gives CDR1 MRHNA, CDR2 SNTAGT. Trimming stripped 8 bases from V and 9 bases from J, with 16 bases between. This CDR3 spans 12 amino acids. CDR3 sequence reads: CASGADSQSYTF. Here the CDR3 DNA reads TGTGCCAGCGGTGCGGACTCGCAGAGCTACACCTTC.

The chain combines TRBV7-2 with TRBJ2-7; 8 bases are a match to TRBD2. V lost 0 bases and J lost 3; bases outside the gene matches: 4. Germline CDR1 SGHTA, CDR2 FQGNSA. This CDR3 is 15 amino acids long. As DNA, the CDR3 is TGTGCCAGCAGCTTAGCCGCGGGGGGATACTACGAGCAGTACTTC. It yields the protein CASSLAAGGYYEQYF.

The chain uses TRBV27 and TRBJ2-7, with D possibly being TRBD2 (6 bases). The germline V gene encodes CDR1 MNHEY and CDR2 SMNVEV (reference sequence). V lost 3 bases, J lost 0 bases, and 15 bases lay in between. The CDR3 is 16 residues long. The DNA of the CDR3 is TGTGCCAGCAGTTTGACCGGGACTCTAAGCTCCTACGAGCAGTACTTC. It is translated as CASSLTGTLSSYEQYF.

The CDR3, as DNA: TGTGCCAGCAGGACGCAAGACAGGGATGGCTACACCTTC. Amino acids: CASRTQDRDGYTF. The genes are TRBV27 and TRBJ1-2; 7 nucleotides agree with TRBD1. The CDR3 sequence is 13 residues long. CDR1 is MNHEY, CDR2 SMNVEV, per germline (reference sequence). V lost 6 bases to trimming and J lost 6 bases; unmatched junction nucleotides: 7.

V gene TRBV30 combines with J gene TRBJ1-1; D remains unclear. Trimming took off 2 bases at V and 11 bases at J, with 12 bases between the two ends. The CDR3 sequence is 11 residues long. Germline lookup yields CDR1 GTSNPN and CDR2 SVGIG (reference sequence). The CDR3 loop is CAWSTRRGAFF. In nucleotides, the CDR3 is TGTGCCTGGAGTACAAGACGAGGGGCTTTCTTT.

The rearrangement uses TRBV5-5 and TRBJ2-7; TRBD2 matches 9 bases. In germline, CDR1 is SGHKS, CDR2 YYEKEE (reference sequence). With 6 bases clipped from V and 2 bases from J, the junction kept 9 bases outside the gene matches. CDR3 length equals 15 residues. The CDR3 region is CASKPAAGGPYEQYF. The CDR3 DNA follows: TGTGCCAGCAAACCCGCGGCGGGAGGGCCCTACGAGCAGTACTTC.

The chain joins TRBV5-1 to TRBJ1-6; D ambiguous. There are 14 residues in the CDR3. Per the germline V gene, CDR1 is SGHRS and CDR2 is YFSETQ. Trimming stripped 0 bases from V and 7 bases from J, with 8 bases between. CDR3 bases: TGCGCCAGCAGCTTGGGACTAGGCAATTCACCCCTCCACTTT. Its translation is CASSLGLGNSPLHF.

The chain employs TRBV11-2 and TRBJ1-1; D gene ambiguous. The CDR3 covers 14 residues. Trimming removed 1 base at V and 1 base at J, with 7 bases between. Germline lookup yields CDR1 SGHAT and CDR2 FQNNGV. The CDR3 coding sequence is TGTGCCAGCAGCTTAGGACTCGGGAACACTGAAGCTTTCTTT. It specifies CASSLGLGNTEAFF.

The J gene is TRBJ2-7, the V gene TRBV7-3; 9 bases match TRBD2. With V trimmed by 1 base and J by 3 bases, 7 bases remained unmatched. The CDR3 consists of 16 residues. CDR1 is SGHTA and CDR2 is FQGTGA in the germline V gene. The CDR3 nucleotides read TGTGCCAGCAGCTTAAATAGCGGGAGCCAAAGCTACGAGCAGTACTTC. Translated: CASSLNSGSQSYEQYF.

The V gene is TRBV7-2, the J gene TRBJ1-5, with 9 bases aligning to TRBD1. The length of the CDR3 is 15 residues. Trimming removed 3 bases from V and 6 bases from J; junction bases left unmatched: 6. The germline CDR1 and CDR2 sequences are SGHTA and FQGNSA. In DNA, the CDR3 is TGTGCCAGCAGCTTCGGACAGGGGCCCCGTCAGCCCCAGCATTTT. Its translation is CASSFGQGPRQPQHF.

In its sample, this clone was seen a few times. CDR3 DNA sequence: TGTGCCAGCACAGACACGAGCTCCTATAATTCACCCCTCCACTTT. Protein product: CASTDTSSYNSPLHF. The chain combines TRBV7-2 with TRBJ1-6; D is undetermined. The germline V gene has CDR1 SGHTA and CDR2 FQGNSA. Trimming left V 7 bases short and J 0 bases short, with 10 bases between. This CDR3 has 15 amino acids.

In DNA form, the CDR3 reads TGTGCCACCCGACAGGGAGGAACTGGGGCCAACGTCCTGACTTTC. It translates to CATRQGGTGANVLTF. The rearrangement links TRBV2 to TRBJ2-6; possible D gene TRBD1, 7 bases. CDR3 length: 15 residues. V lost 10 bases and J 2 bases, leaving 15 bases between the germline ends. CDR1 and CDR2 from the germline V gene are SNHLY and FYNNEI. The entire variable domain, with the rest obtained from reference TRBV2 and TRBJ2-6, is as follows: EPEVTQTPSHQVTQMGQEVILRCVPISNHLYFYWYRQILGQKVEFLVSFYNNEISEKSEIFDDQFSVERPDGSNFTLKIRSTKLEDSAMYFCATRQGGTGANVLTFGAGSRLTVL.

The CDR3 loop reads CASTRLVTGELFF. The CDR3 DNA sequence: TGTGCCAGCACCCGACTGGTCACCGGGGAGCTGTTTTTT. The V and J genes are TRBV12-3 or TRBV12-4 and TRBJ2-2, with D hard to call. The CDR3 spans 13 residues. V lost 7 bases to trimming and J lost 4 bases, with 10 bases between them.

To note about this clone: The sample has other DNA sequences that encode this CDR3 too. The rearrangement joins TRBV7-6 to TRBJ2-7; 8 bases are shared with TRBD1. Losses at the gene ends were 5 bases for V and 0 bases for J; bases not matched to a gene: 6. The CDR3 runs 15 residues. CDR1 SGHVS and CDR2 FNYEAQ come from the germline V gene. CDR3 region: CASSPGQGLSYEQYF. CDR3 nucleotides: TGTGCCAGCAGCCCAGGACAGGGCCTCTCCTACGAGCAGTACTTC.

This clone was seen a few times. J is TRBJ2-7 and V is TRBV6-2 or TRBV6-3, with D perhaps matching TRBD2 (6 bases). Germline CDR1 MNHEY, CDR2 SVGEGT. With 5 bases removed from V and 7 bases from J, the gap between germline ends came to 18 bases. The CDR3 consists of 14 residues. This CDR3 reads CASSGRDWGSEQYF. The CDR3 nucleotides are TGTGCCAGCAGTGGCCGGGACTGGGGATCGGAGCAGTACTTC.

This clone has more than one count but fewer than ten. This CDR3 is CAIPSGGGNTIYF. As DNA, the CDR3 is TGTGCCATCCCATCCGGCGGAGGAAACACCATATATTTT. The gene calls are TRBV11-2 and TRBJ1-3, with D uncertain. The V and J ends lost 10 bases and 4 bases respectively, with 14 bases between them. Germline assignment: CDR1 SGHAT and CDR2 FQNNGV. CDR3 length equals 13 residues.

The J gene is TRBJ1-1, the V gene TRBV6-4; a weak D match, TRBD1 (5 bases). This CDR3 spans 15 amino acids. Per germline, CDR1 MRHNA and CDR2 SNTAGT. V lost 7 bases and J 0 bases, leaving 15 bases between the germline ends. The CDR3 sequence: CASKTEPGVNTEAFF. Here the CDR3 DNA reads TGTGCCAGCAAGACCGAACCGGGGGTGAACACTGAAGCTTTCTTT.

The chain links TRBV24-1 to TRBJ2-1; D remains unclear. Germline V gives CDR1 KGHDR, CDR2 SFDVKD. Between the trimmed V and J ends, which lost 1 base and 8 bases, there was a span of 11 bases. The CDR3 covers 14 residues. The CDR3 reads CATSDFLSVDEQFF. For the CDR3, the DNA is TGTGCCACCAGTGATTTCCTTTCGGTGGATGAGCAGTTCTTC.

This clone was found a few times. The V call is TRBV12-5, the J call TRBJ2-5, with TRBD1 identical over 9 bases. V was pared by 5 bases and J by 5 bases, with 6 bases of the junction left unmatched. Per the germline V gene, CDR1 is LGHNT and CDR2 is FRNRAP. CDR3 length equals 14 residues. CDR3 protein: CASGIGTGRETQYF. The CDR3 DNA follows: TGTGCTAGTGGTATAGGGACAGGGCGGGAGACCCAGTACTTC.

V and J are TRBV11-2 and TRBJ2-5; 9 positions agree with TRBD1. CDR3 length: 17 amino acids. V was pared by 0 bases and J by 5 bases, with 10 bases of the junction left unmatched. CDR1 and CDR2 (germline): SGHAT, FQNNGV. CDR3 amino acids: CASSLDYNRGQRETQYF. The CDR3 DNA is TGTGCCAGCAGCTTAGATTATAACAGGGGGCAACGGGAGACCCAGTACTTC.

The genes are TRBV14 and TRBJ2-7; 12 nucleotides match TRBD2. Trimming removed 0 bases from V and 4 bases from J; junction bases left unmatched: 7. The CDR3 contains 17 residues. Germline lookup yields CDR1 SGHDN and CDR2 FVKESK. The CDR3 here is CASSQDPRTSGEYEQYF. DNA of the CDR3: TGTGCCAGCAGCCAAGATCCTAGGACTAGCGGGGAGTACGAGCAGTACTTC. Filled out from reference TRBV14 and TRBJ2-7, the complete variable domain reads EAGVTQFPSHSVIEKGQTVTLRCDPISGHDNLYWYRRVMGKEIKFLLHFVKESKQDESGMPNNRFLAERTGGTYSTLKVQPAELEDSGVYFCASSQDPRTSGEYEQYFGPGTRLTVT.

The gene calls are TRBV9 and TRBJ2-1, with 7 bases fitting TRBD2. The J segment lost 2 bases and the V segment lost 4 bases, leaving 6 bases of the junction unmatched. Germline CDR1 SGDLS, CDR2 YYNGEE. The CDR3 is made up of 15 amino acids. The CDR3 nucleotides read TGTGCCAGCAGCACAACTAGCGCCACCTACAATGAGCAGTTCTTC. As protein: CASSTTSATYNEQFF.

The sample holds a few counts of this clone. The chain combines TRBV4-3 with TRBJ1-2; D is possibly TRBD1 (6 bases). Per the germline V gene, CDR1 is LGHNA and CDR2 is YSLEER. The germline V and J ends were trimmed by 2 bases and 4 bases, with 17 bases remaining between them. This CDR3 region has 16 residues. CDR3 DNA: TGCGCCAGCAGCCAACAAAATGAAGGCAGGGGCTATGGCTACACCTTC. It encodes CASSQQNEGRGYGYTF.

V is TRBV7-2 and J is TRBJ1-1, with 7 bases aligning to TRBD1. This CDR3 spans 16 amino acids. The V gene's germline CDR1 is SGHTA and CDR2 FQGNSA. J lost 2 bases, V lost 1 base, and 7 bases had no gene match. The CDR3 reads CASSLGFGTVNTEAFF. Here the CDR3 DNA reads TGTGCCAGCAGCTTAGGTTTTGGGACAGTAAACACTGAAGCTTTCTTT.

The V gene is TRBV18, the J gene TRBJ1-4; D not certain. Trimming removed 6 bases at V and 8 bases at J, with 25 bases between. Germline loops: CDR1 KGHSH, CDR2 LQKENI. The length of the CDR3 is 17 residues. The CDR3 sequence is CASSPTQSGPFAEKLFF. CDR3 nucleotide sequence: TGTGCCAGCTCTCCAACCCAGTCGGGTCCTTTCGCCGAAAAACTGTTTTTT.

This chain links TRBV29-1 with TRBJ2-7, with D perhaps TRBD1 (6 bases). Looked up from germline, CDR1 is SQVTM and CDR2 is ANQGSEA. Between the trimmed V and J ends, which lost 4 bases and 7 bases, there was a span of 20 bases. CDR3 size: 14 residues. CDR3 protein: CSVGVYRASWEQYF. The CDR3 region has the DNA TGCAGCGTTGGAGTCTACAGGGCCTCTTGGGAGCAGTACTTC.

The CDR3 DNA is TGTGCCAGCAGCGCTGGGACTAGCGGGGGGATCTACAATGAGCAGTTCTTC. Translated: CASSAGTSGGIYNEQFF. The chain carries TRBV9 and TRBJ2-1; 15 bases line up with TRBD2. The V gene's germline CDR1 is SGDLS and CDR2 YYNGEE. The CDR3 contains 17 residues. V trimming: 3 bases; J trimming: 3 bases; junction bases outside the gene matches: 4.

The J gene is TRBJ2-7, the V gene TRBV27; D possibly corresponds to TRBD1 (7 bases). Germline-derived CDR1 and CDR2 are MNHEY and SMNVEV (reference sequence). The germline V and J ends were trimmed by 6 bases and 7 bases, with 22 bases remaining between them. The CDR3 extends over 15 amino acids. Here the CDR3 reads CASSRGGTALKEQYF. CDR3 sequence (DNA): TGTGCCAGCAGCCGAGGCGGGACAGCACTAAAAGAGCAGTACTTC.

The chain combines TRBV10-2 with TRBJ2-1, with TRBD2 matching 14 bases. J lost 6 bases, V lost 6 bases, and 13 bases had no gene match. The length of the CDR3 is 18 residues. Germline V gene data show CDR1 as WSHSY and CDR2 as SAAADI. This CDR3 reads CASSPGLAGAGWANEQFF. CDR3 nucleotides: TGCGCCAGCAGCCCGGGACTAGCGGGGGCGGGATGGGCCAATGAGCAGTTCTTC.